These 11 T cell receptor beta chains were all obtained from the same sample, sequenced in a study of radiotherapy plus CTLA-4 blockade in lung cancer. The assay was immunoSEQ multiplex PCR, and TCRdb's table has in-frame clones only and misses some. The sample yields approximately 72,000 clones, around 73% seen once. This material consisted of peripheral blood, taken from a patient treated with radiotherapy plus ipilimumab. These TCRs come from a human donor with non-small cell lung cancer who had a complete response to radiotherapy plus ipilimumab.

V and J are TRBV28 and TRBJ2-5; the D is unclear. CDR3 length: 15 amino acids. Germline CDR1 MDHEN, CDR2 SYDVKM. V shed 4 bases and J shed 3 bases, with 15 bases lying between them. Written as DNA, the CDR3 is TGTGCCAGCAGTTCTGGGCAGCTACTTAAAGAGACCCAGTACTTC. Amino acids: CASSSGQLLKETQYF.

J is TRBJ1-5 and V is TRBV6-5; 7 nucleotides agree with TRBD1. Germline V lookup: CDR1 MNHEY, CDR2 SVGAGI. V was clipped by 2 bases and J by 0 bases; unmatched bases: 1. The length of the CDR3 is 15 residues. The CDR3 coding sequence is TGTGCCAGCAGTTACAACAGGGGTAGCAATCAGCCCCAGCATTTT. Translated, it gives CASSYNRGSNQPQHF.

The chain couples TRBV27 to TRBJ2-3; TRBD1 or TRBD2 may be the D gene (5 bases each). The V and J ends lost 5 bases and 6 bases respectively, with 21 bases between them. Germline CDR1 is MNHEY and CDR2 is SMNVEV (reference sequence). The length of the CDR3 is 16 residues. CDR3 in amino acids: CASSDRRDRISDTQYF. The CDR3, as DNA: TGTGCCAGCAGTGACCGCCGGGACCGCATTTCCGATACGCAGTATTTT.

This chain connects TRBV7-2 to TRBJ1-1, with D hard to call. The CDR3 consists of 13 residues. Trimming pared 5 bases from V and 7 bases from J, leaving 14 bases between. In germline, CDR1 is SGHTA, CDR2 FQGNSA. The DNA of the CDR3 is TGTGCCAGCAGCCTCTTTAGAGGTGGTGAAGCTTTCTTT. Its translation is CASSLFRGGEAFF.

This clone showed up just once. This chain links TRBV6-5 with TRBJ2-4; D gene unclear. The CDR3 contains 16 residues. Trimming removed 3 bases at V and 3 bases at J, with 15 bases between. Germline V CDR1 and CDR2: MNHEY, SVGAGI. This CDR3 is CASSYMGSGGKNIQYF. DNA for the CDR3: TGTGCCAGCAGTTATATGGGGTCCGGCGGCAAAAACATTCAGTACTTC.

Only one count was recorded for this clone. The V gene is TRBV7-2, the J gene TRBJ1-2; weak D call: TRBD1 (6 bases). Germline loops: CDR1 SGHTA, CDR2 FQGNSA. The V end was cut by 5 bases, the J end by 6 bases, with 13 bases between. CDR3 length: 13 residues. This chain's CDR3 is CASSPREGDGYTF. DNA for the CDR3: TGTGCCAGCAGCCCCCGGGAGGGGGATGGCTACACCTTC.

This rearrangement joins TRBV5-5 to TRBJ2-1; D gene unclear. CDR1 is SGHKS and CDR2 is YYEKEE in the germline V gene (reference sequence). The V gene lost 0 bases and the J gene lost 7 bases, with 8 bases spanning the gap. The CDR3 spans 13 residues. This CDR3 is CASSLGVRNEQFF. The CDR3 nucleotides read TGTGCCAGCAGCTTGGGTGTCAGAAATGAGCAGTTCTTC.

The chain couples TRBV11-2 to TRBJ2-2; D ambiguous. The V end was cut by 4 bases, the J end by 7 bases, with 22 bases between. There are 17 residues in the CDR3. From germline, CDR1 is SGHAT and CDR2 FQNNGV. CDR3 region: CASSSTTSLAAVGELFF. The CDR3 region has the DNA TGTGCCAGCAGCTCCACAACATCTCTGGCGGCTGTCGGGGAGCTGTTTTTT.

The genes are TRBV7-2 and TRBJ1-3, with TRBD1 matching 9 bases. The CDR3 loop spans 16 amino acids. The V gene's germline CDR1 is SGHTA and CDR2 FQGNSA. Losses at the gene ends were 5 bases for V and 0 bases for J; bases not matched to a gene: 5. CDR3 sequence: CASSLTGGHSGNTIYF. Here the CDR3 DNA reads TGTGCCAGCAGCCTCACAGGGGGCCACTCTGGAAACACCATATATTTT.

The genes are TRBV15 and TRBJ2-7; no reliable D call. Germline V CDR1 and CDR2: LNHNV, YYDKDF (reference sequence). The CDR3 runs to 15 residues. V was pared by 0 bases and J by 4 bases, with 13 bases between. The DNA of the CDR3 is TGTGCCACCAGCAGAGATCCGCTCGGGTCGTACGAGCAGTACGTC. This codes for CATSRDPLGSYEQYV.

This clone was counted between two and nine times. The chain links TRBV27 to TRBJ2-2, with 7 bases identical to TRBD1. V shed 1 base, J shed 0 bases, and the junction held 14 bases outside the gene matches. CDR1 is MNHEY and CDR2 is SMNVEV in the germline V gene (reference sequence). This CDR3 contains 20 residues. CDR3 coding DNA: TGTGCCAGCAGTTTATTGTCCGTCCGGACAGGAACTACGAACACCGGGGAGCTGTTTTTT. It specifies CASSLLSVRTGTTNTGELFF.